The rows below give T cell receptor beta chains drawn from one sample of a study of T cells in Graves' hyperthyroidism and ophthalmopathy. TCRdb passed the multiplex PCR reads through MiXCR, listing each CDR3 protein once. The sample gives around 580,000 distinct CDR3 sequences, more than 45% of which show up once; around 7.7% is in the top ten. Sequencing used peripheral blood or thyroid tissue (not recorded which). The receptors derive from a woman aged 18-35 years with Graves' hyperthyroidism. Each CDR3 is given with its conserved first and last residue. D genes are given only for firm matches. Size values are once, few and many counts, or a class for expanded clones, and some rows have none.

J	V	D	length	size	CDR3	DNA
TRBJ1-1	TRBV5-8	NA	13	many	CASSLAPGKLAFF	TGTGCCAGCAGCTTGGCGCCCGGGAAATTGGCTTTCTTT
TRBJ2-5	TRBV20-1	NA	15	few	CSASQPSQAEETQYF	TGCAGTGCTAGTCAACCCTCCCAGGCTGAGGAGACCCAGTACTTC
TRBJ2-7	TRBV2	NA	17	NA	CASSEEGRGRGAREQYF	TGTGCCAGCAGTGAAGAAGGTAGAGGCAGGGGGGCAAGGGAGCAGTACTTC
TRBJ2-7	TRBV2	NA	13	medium-sized	CASSEDLWDEQYF	TGTGCCAGCAGTGAGGACCTGTGGGACGAGCAGTACTTC
TRBJ1-2	TRBV6-5	TRBD1	17	NA	CASSQVVTGTVFDGYTF	TGTGCCAGCAGCCAAGTCGTCACCGGGACAGTTTTTGATGGCTACACCTTC
TRBJ2-6	TRBV2	TRBD2	14	NA	CASTGEMRENVLTF	TGTGCCAGCACCGGAGAGATGCGGGAGAACGTCCTGACTTTC
TRBJ2-3	TRBV5-8	TRBD2	17	few	CASSLAGLAGYTDTQYF	TGTGCCAGCAGCTTAGCGGGACTAGCGGGATACACAGATACGCAGTATTTT
TRBJ2-5	TRBV29-1	NA	13	NA	CSVGGVDNQPQYF	TGCAGCGTTGGCGGGGTGGACAATCAGCCCCAGTACTTC
TRBJ1-1	TRBV4-1	TRBD1	15	many	CASSQPVDRERVSFF	TGCGCCAGCAGCCAACCAGTGGACAGGGAGAGGGTTTCTTTCTTT
TRBJ1-1	TRBV10-3	NA	14	NA	CAISGGEGNTEAFF	TGTGCCATCAGTGGCGGCGAAGGGAACACTGAAGCTTTCTTT
TRBJ1-1	TRBV30	NA	12	few	CAWSVSNTEAFF	TGTGCCTGGAGTGTTTCGAACACTGAAGCTTTCTTT
TRBJ2-7	TRBV29-1	TRBD1	15	many	CSALRDRGLSHEQYF	TGCAGCGCTCTCCGGGACAGGGGGCTGAGTCACGAGCAGTACTTC
TRBJ2-7	TRBV9	TRBD1	16	NA	CASSVGGQGAIYEQYF	TGTGCCAGCAGCGTAGGCGGACAGGGGGCTATCTACGAGCAGTACTTC
TRBJ1-5	TRBV5-1	NA	15	few	CASSPGTYSNQPQHF	TGCGCCAGCAGCCCAGGGACCTATAGCAATCAGCCCCAGCATTTT
TRBJ2-7	TRBV19	TRBD1	15	few	CASSPDRGRPYEQYF	TGTGCCAGTAGCCCGGACAGGGGGCGCCCCTACGAGCAGTACTTC
TRBJ1-1	TRBV10-3	TRBD1	14	NA	CAIRTLTGGTEAFF	TGTGCCATCAGGACGCTTACAGGGGGCACTGAAGCTTTCTTT
TRBJ1-1	TRBV12-3/TRBV12-4	NA	15	many	CASSSSRIMNTEAFF	TGTGCCAGCAGTTCGTCCAGGATCATGAACACTGAAGCTTTCTTT
TRBJ1-5	TRBV2	NA	13	many	CASTPTVNQPQHF	TGTGCCAGCACCCCGACGGTGAATCAGCCCCAGCATTTT
TRBJ2-6	TRBV7-6	NA	16	NA	CASRGRAGAGANVLTF	TGTGCCAGCAGGGGACGAGCTGGGGCTGGGGCCAACGTCCTGACTTTC
TRBJ2-2	TRBV10-3	NA	14	NA	CAITRAEGIGELFF	TGTGCCATCACGAGGGCCGAAGGCATCGGGGAGCTGTTTTTT
TRBJ1-2	TRBV2	NA	11	NA	CAIPRTDGYTF	TGTGCCATTCCTCGGACGGATGGCTACACCTTC
TRBJ1-2	TRBV12-3/TRBV12-4	NA	14	many	CASSLILRDYGYTF	TGTGCCAGCAGTTTAATCCTCAGGGATTATGGCTACACCTTC
TRBJ2-3	TRBV24-1	TRBD2	14	few	CATSDFLAADTQYF	TGTGCCACCAGTGATTTTCTAGCGGCAGATACGCAGTATTTT
TRBJ1-5	TRBV20-1	NA	14	NA	CSARDTRPNQPQHF	TGCAGTGCAAGGGACACTCGACCGAATCAGCCCCAGCATTTT
TRBJ2-5	TRBV5-8	NA	16	many	CASSLDGGPHLETQYF	TGTGCCAGCAGCTTGGACGGGGGGCCCCACCTCGAGACCCAGTACTTC
TRBJ2-5	TRBV7-8	TRBD1	15	many	CASSLGLTGEETQYF	TGTGCCAGCAGCTTAGGTCTTACAGGGGAAGAGACCCAGTACTTC
TRBJ2-7	TRBV6-2/TRBV6-3	NA	13	many	CASSYSEAYEQYF	TGTGCCAGCAGCTACTCCGAAGCTTACGAGCAGTACTTC
TRBJ2-2	TRBV19	TRBD1	18	NA	CASSITRQGVANTGELFF	TGTGCCAGTAGTATAACTCGACAGGGAGTCGCGAACACCGGGGAGCTGTTTTTT
TRBJ1-1	TRBV25-1	NA	8	NA	CTSSGAFF	TGTACCAGCAGTGGAGCTTTCTTT
TRBJ2-6	TRBV15	NA	15	few	CATSREGPGTNVLTF	TGTGCCACCAGCAGAGAGGGACCCGGGACTAACGTCCTGACTTTC
TRBJ1-1	TRBV9	NA	13	many	CASSRASGTEAFF	TGTGCCAGCAGCCGAGCCTCGGGGACTGAAGCTTTCTTT
TRBJ2-2	TRBV24-1	NA	10	NA	CATRHGELFF	TGTGCCACCAGACATGGGGAGCTGTTTTTT
TRBJ1-4	TRBV20-1	NA	14	once	CSASQTGPGEKLFF	TGCAGTGCTAGTCAAACAGGGCCAGGCGAAAAACTGTTTTTT
TRBJ1-2	TRBV20-1	NA	12	many	CSAQAEDYGYTF	TGCAGTGCACAGGCCGAAGACTATGGCTACACCTTC
TRBJ2-2	TRBV5-4	TRBD1	17	few	CASTRGEQGVVRGELFF	TGTGCCAGCACCCGAGGCGAGCAGGGGGTGGTGCGCGGGGAGCTGTTTTTT
TRBJ2-5	TRBV29-1	TRBD1	14	many	CSAETGFIQETQYF	TGCAGCGCAGAGACAGGGTTCATCCAAGAGACCCAGTACTTC
TRBJ1-1	TRBV5-1	NA	15	many	CASSPRSDSSSEAFF	TGCGCCAGCAGCCCTCGATCGGACAGTAGTTCTGAAGCTTTCTTT
TRBJ2-7	TRBV25-1	NA	15	NA	CASRGGGGRFYEQYF	TGTGCCAGCAGGGGAGGGGGCGGGAGGTTCTACGAGCAGTACTTC
TRBJ1-1	TRBV5-1	TRBD1	14	NA	CASSLAGGITEAFF	TGCGCCAGCAGCTTGGCAGGGGGGATCACTGAAGCTTTCTTT
TRBJ2-5	TRBV25-1	NA	16	NA	CASSEWGGRGHETQYF	TGTGCCAGCAGTGAATGGGGGGGCAGGGGGCATGAGACCCAGTACTTC
TRBJ2-5	TRBV7-2	NA	14	NA	CASSLDSYNETQYF	TGTGCCAGCAGCTTAGACAGTTACAATGAGACCCAGTACTTC
TRBJ1-2	TRBV9	TRBD1	12	NA	CASRGQHYGYTF	TGTGCCAGCAGGGGACAGCACTATGGCTACACCTTC
TRBJ1-1	TRBV6-5	TRBD1	12	many	CASRTRGNEAFF	TGTGCCAGCAGAACCAGGGGGAATGAAGCTTTCTTT
TRBJ2-3	TRBV18	TRBD1	17	once	CASSRLLGQGDRDTQYF	TGTGCCAGCTCACGACTTTTAGGACAGGGAGATCGAGATACGCAGTATTTT
TRBJ1-5	TRBV7-9	TRBD1	12	NA	CASSGTGQGEHF	TGTGCCAGCAGCGGGACAGGGCAAGGCGAGCATTTT
TRBJ1-1	TRBV11-3	NA	15	NA	CASSSPDAGNTEAFF	TGTGCCAGCAGCTCTCCCGACGCGGGGAACACTGAAGCTTTCTTT
TRBJ2-2	TRBV3-1	NA	18	NA	CASSRTTGGGGNTGELFF	TGTGCCAGCAGCCGAACTACGGGTGGCGGGGGCAACACCGGGGAGCTGTTTTTT
TRBJ2-2	TRBV20-1	TRBD1	18	many	CSARDSERGRPDTGELFF	TGCAGTGCTAGAGATTCAGAAAGGGGGCGCCCGGACACCGGGGAGCTGTTTTTT
TRBJ2-7	TRBV11-2	NA	15	many	CASSLLRTQSYEQYF	TGTGCCAGCAGCCTGCTCCGGACGCAATCCTACGAGCAGTACTTC
TRBJ1-3	TRBV12-3/TRBV12-4	NA	14	many	CASRLRDPGNTIYF	TGTGCCAGCAGACTCAGGGACCCTGGAAACACCATATATTTT
TRBJ2-1	TRBV12-3/TRBV12-4	TRBD2	17	once	CASTRLAGGPSYNEQFF	TGTGCCAGCACCCGACTAGCGGGAGGGCCGTCCTACAATGAGCAGTTCTTC
TRBJ1-5	TRBV20-1	NA	14	many	CSARVVSSNQPQHF	TGCAGTGCTAGAGTGGTTTCTAGCAATCAGCCCCAGCATTTT
TRBJ2-1	TRBV15	NA	15	few	CATRLGVFSYNEQFF	TGTGCCACCAGATTGGGGGTCTTCTCCTACAATGAGCAGTTCTTC
TRBJ1-1	TRBV29-1	TRBD1	14	NA	CSVSGGGMNTEAFF	TGCAGCGTTTCAGGGGGCGGGATGAACACTGAAGCTTTCTTT
TRBJ1-2	TRBV5-1	NA	13	many	CASSGGPSYGYTF	TGCGCCAGCAGCGGAGGACCGTCCTATGGCTACACCTTC